Listed below are T cell receptor beta chains from one sample, sequenced in a study of T-cell reconstitution after alpha-beta-depleted transplantation in children. TCRdb re-derived calls from the PCR reads in MiXCR, one entry per CDR3 protein. This sample carries about 310,000 distinct CDR3 sequences, roughly 25% of them seen once, and the ten largest clones take 11%. The material was PBMCs, mostly from graft donor cells, obtained 180 days after TCRalphabeta/CD19-depleted stem cell transplant. The receptors were gathered from a male patient younger than 18 who had a stem cell transplant for acute lymphoblastic leukemia, so the T cells may come from the graft donor. Each CDR3 is given with its conserved first and last residue.

j_call,v_call,cdr3_aa
TRBJ2-5,TRBV20-1,CSASWAGGPETQYF
TRBJ2-3,TRBV7-9,CASSLGTSARNTQYF
TRBJ2-1,TRBV19,CASSTLPGAGTSGQFF
TRBJ2-3,TRBV5-1,CASSDWGGGLIPGHF
TRBJ2-7,TRBV5-1,CASSSRQGASYEQYF
TRBJ1-1,TRBV28,CASSSQGEVKTEAFF
TRBJ1-5,TRBV21-1,CASTGTGVNQPQHF
TRBJ2-1,TRBV5-1,CASSLSSPGYNEQFF
TRBJ2-7,TRBV30,CAWDGAYEQYF
TRBJ2-3,TRBV12-3/TRBV12-4,CASSLSEVPSTDTQYF
TRBJ2-2,TRBV11-3,CASDLENTGELFF
TRBJ2-3,TRBV27,CASSLSAGRTDTQYF
TRBJ1-3,TRBV20-1,CSARDLPSRDTIYF
TRBJ2-3,TRBV7-9,CASSPLELAFGTDTQYF
TRBJ2-1,TRBV5-1,CASSLNTGRWYNEQFF
TRBJ2-1,TRBV6-5,CASSYPGGSEQFF
TRBJ2-5,TRBV18,CASSPALPETQYF
TRBJ2-7,TRBV12-3/TRBV12-4,CASSQDRLMRGQYF
TRBJ1-5,TRBV2,CASSATGHSNQPQHF
TRBJ2-5,TRBV11-2,CASSLVSGRALGFQETQYF
TRBJ2-2,TRBV25-1,CASSEWGLTTGELFF
TRBJ1-1,TRBV5-1,CASSSVNTEAFF